The 2 T cell receptor beta chains below come from one sample, sequenced in a study of cytomegalovirus exposure and HLA in healthy donors (dated by TCRdb to the late 2010s). The library was produced with the immunoSEQ multiplex PCR assay. The multiplex PCR relied on a mix of 60 forward primers for TCR Vbeta segments and 13 reverse primers for TCR Jbeta segments. TCRdb took this table from immuneACCESS and kept in-frame rearrangements with V and J called. Such tables lack part of the clones; where checked against another copy, unresolved V genes explain under half of the gap, and the rest is unexplained. Here the sample has 30,000 to 40,000 clones; roughly two thirds occur a single time. The ten largest make up approximately 7% of the sample. The material sequenced was PBMCs. Receptors originate from a man younger than 40 in good health and CMV-seronegative.

This clone was recorded only once. The chain uses TRBV7-2 and TRBJ2-1; no firm D call. The CDR3 extends over 15 amino acids. V shed 1 base and J shed 3 bases, with 10 bases lying between them. Per germline, CDR1 SGHTA and CDR2 FQGNSA. The CDR3 coding sequence is TGTGCCAGCAGCTTAGGAGGTTATAGCTACAATGAGCAGTTCTTC. This sequence encodes CASSLGGYSYNEQFF.

This clone showed up just a few times. This chain uses TRBV5-6 with TRBJ1-2, with a tentative D call TRBD1 (5 bases). Germline lookup yields CDR1 SGHDT and CDR2 YYEEEE. The CDR3 sequence is 14 residues long. Between the trimmed V and J ends, which lost 2 bases and 2 bases, there was a span of 10 bases. The CDR3, as DNA: TGTGCCAGCAGCTTTGCCAGGGCCAACTATGGCTACACCTTC. Amino acids: CASSFARANYGYTF. Filled out from reference TRBV5-6 and TRBJ1-2, the complete variable domain reads DAGVTQSPTHLIKTRGQQVTLRCSPKSGHDTVSWYQQALGQGPQFIFQYYEEEERQRGNFPDRFSGHQFPNYSSELNVNALLLGDSALYLCASSFARANYGYTFGSGTRLTVV.